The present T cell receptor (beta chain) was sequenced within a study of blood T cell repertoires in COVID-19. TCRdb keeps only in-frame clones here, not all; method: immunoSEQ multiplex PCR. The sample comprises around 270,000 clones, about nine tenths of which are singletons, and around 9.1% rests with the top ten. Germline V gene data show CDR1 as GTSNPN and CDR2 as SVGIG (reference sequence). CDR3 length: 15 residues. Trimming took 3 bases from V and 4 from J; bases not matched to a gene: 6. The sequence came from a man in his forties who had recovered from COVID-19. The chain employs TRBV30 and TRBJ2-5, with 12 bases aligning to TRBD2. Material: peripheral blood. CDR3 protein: CAWRLAGGSGETQYF. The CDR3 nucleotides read TGTGCCTGGAGACTAGCGGGAGGATCGGGAGAGACCCAGTACTTC.